Each of the 26 T cell receptor beta chains below was sequenced from the same sample in a study of neurological immune-mediated disorders. A single record per CDR3 protein comes from TCRdb applying MiXCR to the 5' RACE reads. In the table there are 65,000 to 90,000 distinct CDR3 sequences, approximately 3.3% of which are singletons. The sequencing input was PBMCs. Receptor source: a woman aged 45-60 years with multiple sclerosis.

This clonotype was detected many times. The rearrangement links TRBV7-2 to TRBJ2-1; a possible D gene is TRBD2 (5 bases). CDR3 length equals 15 residues. The V end lost 5 bases, the J end lost 2 bases, and 13 bases lay between the germline ends. From germline, CDR1 is SGHTA and CDR2 FQGNSA. The CDR3 sequence is CASSPPGRPYNEQFF. CDR3 nucleotides: TGTGCCAGCAGCCCTCCGGGAAGACCCTACAATGAGCAGTTCTTC.

Ten or more counts support this clonotype. V gene TRBV27 combines with J gene TRBJ2-7; D is uncertain. Germline CDR1 and CDR2: MNHEY and SMNVEV (reference sequence). V was clipped by 0 bases and J by 3 bases, with 6 bases between them. This CDR3 region has 13 residues. CDR3 in amino acids: CASSLSPHYEQYV. The CDR3 DNA reads as TGTGCCAGCAGTTTATCCCCCCACTACGAGCAGTACGTC.

Turning to this clonotype: A read error may produce the germline difference seen at one junction end. The CDR3 reads CASSLGQYNSHLHF. CDR3 nucleotides: TGTGCTAGCAGTTTGGGACAATATAATTCACACCTCCACTTT. This rearrangement joins TRBV12-3 or TRBV12-4 to TRBJ1-6, with D perhaps matching TRBD1 (6 bases). The CDR3 is 14 amino acids.

This clonotype was counted many times. The chain has TRBV24-1 and TRBJ2-1, with 8 bases identical to TRBD2. The V gene's germline CDR1 is KGHDR and CDR2 SFDVKD. The V gene end was trimmed by 1 base and the J gene end by 2 bases; junction bases not matched to a gene: 3. The CDR3 sequence is 16 residues long. CDR3 amino acids: CATSDFRSGTYNEQFF. CDR3 nucleotides: TGTGCCACCAGTGATTTTCGTAGCGGGACCTACAATGAGCAGTTCTTC.

This clonotype was observed many times. The chain carries TRBV7-6 and TRBJ2-5; no clear D. The V and J ends lost 5 bases and 0 bases respectively, with 19 bases between them. The CDR3 runs to 17 residues. Per germline, CDR1 SGHVS and CDR2 FNYEAQ. The CDR3: CASSLTPPAEYQETQYF. The CDR3 region has the DNA TGTGCCAGCAGCCTAACCCCTCCCGCGGAATACCAAGAGACCCAGTACTTC.

Ten or more counts support this clonotype. The chain carries TRBV12-3 or TRBV12-4 and TRBJ2-2, with D maybe TRBD2 (7 bases). Trimming took 11 bases from V and 2 from J, leaving 15 bases between them. The CDR3 runs 14 residues. In DNA form, the CDR3 reads TGTGCCGGAGCGAGGGGGGGTAACACCGGGGAGCTGTTTTTT. It encodes CAGARGGNTGELFF.

This clonotype was picked up many times. The gene calls are TRBV10-3 and TRBJ2-5; perhaps TRBD2 as D (6 bases). V was cut by 4 bases and J by 12 bases, with 12 bases left in between. Looked up from germline, CDR1 is ENHRY and CDR2 is SYGVKD. This CDR3 is 11 amino acids long. Here the CDR3 DNA reads TGTGCCATCAGTGGAGGCGGGATCAAGTACTTC. Amino acids: CAISGGGIKYF.

Ten or more counts support this clonotype. The genes are TRBV7-2 and TRBJ2-7; D gene ambiguous. This CDR3 is built from 13 residues. Germline CDR1 and CDR2: SGHTA and FQGNSA. V was shortened by 5 bases and J by 3 bases, with 11 bases between the two germline ends. Here the CDR3 reads CASSPREGYEQYF. As DNA, the CDR3 is TGTGCCAGCAGCCCCCGTGAAGGCTACGAGCAGTACTTC.

This clonotype was picked up many times. The rearrangement uses TRBV29-1 and TRBJ2-3; TRBD2 is a possible D gene (5 bases). Between the trimmed V and J ends, which lost 4 bases and 0 bases, there was a span of 11 bases. This CDR3 contains 14 residues. Germline V CDR1 and CDR2: SQVTM, ANQGSEA. CDR3 amino acids: CSVVSGTSTDTQYF. CDR3 DNA: TGCAGCGTTGTAAGCGGCACTAGCACAGATACGCAGTATTTT.

This clonotype was detected a few times. The chain couples TRBV9 to TRBJ2-2; D might be TRBD2 (5 bases). Germline V gene sequence: CDR1 SGDLS, CDR2 YYNGEE. This CDR3 comprises 15 residues. V was shortened by 4 bases and J by 2 bases, with 12 bases between the two germline ends. CDR3 bases: TGTGCCAGCAGCCTTTACGGGGTTAACACCGGGGAGCTGTTTTTT. It yields the protein CASSLYGVNTGELFF.

A few counts support this clonotype. V and J are TRBV2 and TRBJ1-2; TRBD1 agrees at 8 bases. The CDR3 contains 15 residues. The germline V gene encodes CDR1 SNHLY and CDR2 FYNNEI. J was trimmed by 4 bases and V by 2 bases; bases with no gene match: 6. The DNA for the CDR3 is TGTGCCAGCAGTGAATGGGACAGGCCTTCCTATGGCTACACCTTC. Protein: CASSEWDRPSYGYTF.

This clonotype has ten or more counts. This chain uses TRBV12-3 or TRBV12-4 with TRBJ2-5, with unresolved D. The CDR3 has 14 residues. V lost 5 bases and J 5 bases, leaving 15 bases between the germline ends. CDR3: CASSLRGLGETQYF. CDR3 nucleotides: TGTGCCAGCAGTCTGAGAGGCCTCGGCGAGACCCAGTACTTC.

This clonotype was detected many times. The CDR3 bases are TGTGCCAGCAGCTTGGGAGGGGCGGCCGGTGGCAATCAGCCCCAGCATTTT. Translated: CASSLGGAAGGNQPQHF. The V and J genes are TRBV5-4 and TRBJ1-5; D is perhaps TRBD1 (5 bases). The CDR3 covers 17 residues. V was pared by 0 bases and J by 2 bases, with 15 bases between. Germline V lookup: CDR1 SGHNT, CDR2 YYREEE (reference sequence).

This clonotype was counted at least ten times. The chain recombines TRBV28 with TRBJ1-3; perhaps TRBD1 as D (6 bases). Germline CDR1 is MDHEN and CDR2 is SYDVKM. Trimming pared 4 bases from V and 4 bases from J, leaving 14 bases between. This CDR3 contains 15 residues. The CDR3 nucleotides read TGTGCCAGCAGTTCCCCGGGTCAGGGGGGAAACACCATATATTTT. Its translation: CASSSPGQGGNTIYF. The whole variable domain, remainder taken from reference TRBV28 and TRBJ1-3, is DVKVTQSSRYLVKRTGEKVFLECVQDMDHENMFWYRQDPGLGLRLIYFSYDVKMKEKGDIPEGYSVSREKKERFSLILESASTNQTSMYLCASSSPGQGGNTIYFGEGSWLTVV.

There are many counts of this clonotype. The chain combines TRBV6-2 or TRBV6-3 with TRBJ1-1; 8 bases align to TRBD1. V dropped 2 bases and J dropped 1; count of bases not matched to a gene: 6. From germline, CDR1 is MNHEY and CDR2 SVGEGT. The CDR3 consists of 16 residues. The CDR3 loop reads CASSYPGQGKNTEAFF. The CDR3 bases are TGTGCCAGCAGTTACCCCGGACAGGGTAAGAACACTGAAGCTTTCTTT.

This clonotype has ten or more counts. The chain has TRBV15 and TRBJ2-5; no firm D call. The CDR3 loop spans 15 amino acids. Trimming pared 0 bases from V and 2 bases from J, leaving 10 bases between. The V gene's germline CDR1 is LNHNV and CDR2 YYDKDF (reference sequence). The DNA for the CDR3 is TGTGCCACCAGCAGAGATTGGGCAGTACAAGAGACCCAGTACTTC. Its translation is CATSRDWAVQETQYF.

In this sample, this clonotype turned up many times. The rearrangement joins TRBV20-1 to TRBJ1-2, with unresolved D. Germline V CDR1 and CDR2: DFQATT, SNEGSKA (reference sequence). V was trimmed by 4 bases and J by 8 bases, leaving 17 bases between them. This CDR3 is 13 amino acids long. The CDR3 DNA reads as TGCAGTGCTATCCCTGAAGGATTGAGGGGCTACACCTTC. Translating gives CSAIPEGLRGYTF.

This clonotype was recorded at least ten times. The chain has TRBV20-1 and TRBJ2-5, with no clear D. Per germline, CDR1 DFQATT and CDR2 SNEGSKA (reference sequence). The CDR3 contains 11 residues. The CDR3 DNA reads TGCAGCGGTAGGGCTCAAGAGACCCAGTACTTC. It encodes CSGRAQETQYF.

This clonotype showed up many times. The V and J genes are TRBV6-5 and TRBJ1-6; perhaps TRBD1 as D (5 bases). V dropped 2 bases and J dropped 9 bases, with 8 bases sitting between them. CDR3 size: 13 residues. Germline V gene lookup returns CDR1 MNHEY and CDR2 SVGAGI. The CDR3 loop reads CASSYKRGSPLHF. DNA for the CDR3: TGTGCCAGCAGTTACAAAAGGGGTTCACCCCTCCACTTT.

This clonotype came up a few times. A much larger clone lies one base from this, so it may be a read error. This rearrangement joins TRBV20-1 to TRBJ2-5, with 8 nucleotides matching TRBD2. V dropped 5 bases and J dropped 4; count of bases not matched to a gene: 6. The CDR3 loop spans 13 amino acids. Germline CDR1 is DFQATT and CDR2 is SNEGSKA (reference sequence). CDR3: CSAHRGGAETQYF. CDR3 in DNA: TGCAGTGCTCACCGGGGGGGGGCAGAGACCCAGTACTTC.

Ten or more counts support this clonotype. The gene calls are TRBV10-3 and TRBJ2-2; D possibly corresponds to TRBD2 (5 bases). The germline V gene encodes CDR1 ENHRY and CDR2 SYGVKD. This CDR3 region has 15 residues. With 3 bases removed from V and 0 bases from J, the gap between germline ends came to 8 bases. CDR3 nucleotides: TGTGCCATCAGTGACCAAGCGGCGAACACCGGGGAGCTGTTTTTT. Protein sequence: CAISDQAANTGELFF.

The sample holds many counts of this clonotype. The rearrangement joins TRBV18 to TRBJ2-3; D unresolved. This CDR3 region has 13 residues. Trimming stripped 0 bases from V and 8 bases from J, with 9 bases between. Germline lookup yields CDR1 KGHSH and CDR2 LQKENI. The CDR3 is CASSPPGEVTQYF. The DNA of the CDR3 is TGTGCCAGCTCACCACCGGGCGAAGTTACGCAGTATTTT. Based on the CDR3 plus reference TRBV18 and TRBJ2-3, the full variable domain is NAGVMQNPRHLVRRRGQEARLRCSPMKGHSHVYWYRQLPEEGLKFMVYLQKENIIDESGMPKERFSAEFPKEGPSILRIQQVVRGDSAAYFCASSPPGEVTQYFGPGTRLTVL.

The table lists this clonotype with many counts. This chain uses TRBV11-2 with TRBJ2-3; D is unresolved. CDR3 length: 17 residues. Trimming took 0 bases from V and 1 from J, leaving 14 bases between them. Germline V gene sequence: CDR1 SGHAT, CDR2 FQNNGV. The CDR3 DNA is TGTGCCAGCAGCTTAGAGCCCCCTACCCTCGGCACAGATACGCAGTATTTT. Encoded protein: CASSLEPPTLGTDTQYF.

There are a few counts of this clonotype. The rearrangement links TRBV7-2 to TRBJ2-7; 8 bases fit TRBD1. Trimming at V came to 5 bases and at J to 2 bases, leaving 2 bases not matched to a gene. Germline V gene lookup returns CDR1 SGHTA and CDR2 FQGNSA. This CDR3 has 13 residues. This CDR3 is CASSPDRAYEQYV. The CDR3 coding sequence is TGTGCCAGCAGCCCGGACAGGGCCTACGAGCAGTACGTC.

At least ten counts were recorded for this clonotype. The rearrangement links TRBV19 to TRBJ2-1, with 9 bases matching TRBD2. The CDR3 runs to 16 residues. With V trimmed by 5 bases and J by 6 bases, 11 bases remained unmatched. Germline loops: CDR1 LNHDA, CDR2 SQIVND (reference sequence). CDR3 region: CASSPPGRGGFNEQFF. For the CDR3, the DNA is TGTGCCAGTAGTCCCCCTGGGCGGGGGGGCTTCAATGAGCAGTTCTTC.

This clonotype has a count of ten or more. The rearrangement joins TRBV5-6 to TRBJ2-1, with a possible D match to TRBD1 (6 bases). Germline V gives CDR1 SGHDT, CDR2 YYEEEE. CDR3 length: 15 residues. V was trimmed by 6 bases and J by 2 bases, leaving 15 bases between them. The CDR3 nucleotides are TGTGCCAGCAACCCCTTCTGGGGGCCCTACAATGAGCAGTTCTTC. It is translated as CASNPFWGPYNEQFF.